This is a list of T cell receptor beta chains from one sample in a study of beta chain features in type 1 diabetes. Measured with immunoSEQ multiplex PCR; TCRdb has only the in-frame clones, and not every one. The top ten hold 0.6% to 0.8% of the sample, which has about 180,000 clones, about 13% seen once. What was sequenced was central memory CD4+ T cells from blood. Receptors were obtained from a woman between 18 and 30 years old in good health. Each CDR3 is given with its conserved first and last residue. D genes are given only for firm matches. Some rows have no size entry. The others give once, few or many, or a class for an expanded clone.

V,J,size,D,CDR3,DNA
TRBV19,TRBJ2-3,few,-,CASSPGQKATDTQYF,TGTGCCAGTAGTCCGGGACAAAAGGCCACAGATACGCAGTATTTT
TRBV30,TRBJ2-5,-,-,CAWSVAGSEETQYF,TGTGCCTGGAGTGTAGCGGGTAGTGAAGAGACCCAGTACTTC
TRBV7-2,TRBJ2-1,-,TRBD1,CASSLTPTGTSEQFF,TGTGCCAGCAGCTTAACCCCGACAGGGACGAGCGAGCAGTTCTTC
TRBV6-1,TRBJ1-4,few,-,CASLPAGNEKLFF,TGTGCCAGCTTACCGGCGGGTAATGAAAAACTGTTTTTT
TRBV28,TRBJ2-3,many,-,CASPPGRPSSTDTQYF,TGTGCCAGCCCACCGGGGAGGCCTTCTAGCACAGATACGCAGTATTTT
TRBV28,TRBJ2-3,few,TRBD2,CASSLLWQGGVSDTQYF,TGTGCCAGCAGTTTACTGTGGCAGGGAGGGGTTTCAGATACGCAGTATTTT
TRBV14,TRBJ2-7,-,-,CASSPRSYEQYF,TGTGCCAGCAGCCCCCGTTCCTACGAGCAGTACTTC
TRBV25-1,TRBJ2-1,-,-,CASSSTGSSYNEQFF,TGTGCCAGCAGTTCAACAGGGAGCTCCTACAATGAGCAGTTCTTC
TRBV9,TRBJ2-2,-,TRBD1,CASSLRTGMNTGELFF,TGTGCCAGCAGCCTGAGGACAGGGATGAACACCGGGGAGCTGTTTTTT
TRBV5-6,TRBJ2-3,few,TRBD2,CASSRTGLAGDTQYF,TGTGCCAGCAGCCGAACCGGACTAGCGGGAGATACGCAGTATTTT
TRBV7-2,TRBJ2-5,few,TRBD2,CASSLTYGRAAETQYF,TGTGCCAGCAGCTTAACTTACGGGAGGGCCGCAGAGACCCAGTACTTC
TRBV9,TRBJ1-1,few,-,CASSVGYSVNTEAFF,TGTGCCAGCAGCGTGGGTTATAGCGTGAACACTGAAGCTTTCTTT
TRBV5-1,TRBJ1-1,-,TRBD1,CASAGQTNTEAFF,TGCGCCAGCGCGGGACAGACGAACACTGAAGCTTTCTTT
TRBV7-2,TRBJ2-2,-,TRBD2,CASSPTRLAGRGMTGELFF,TGTGCCAGCAGCCCGACAAGACTAGCGGGAAGGGGGATGACCGGGGAGCTGTTTTTT
TRBV15,TRBJ1-4,few,-,CATSNPTGEKLFF,TGTGCCACCAGCAATCCCACAGGAGAAAAACTGTTTTTT
TRBV7-8,TRBJ1-5,-,-,CASSLVGGYQPQHF,TGTGCCAGCAGCTTAGTAGGAGGTTATCAGCCCCAGCATTTT
TRBV30,TRBJ2-2,few,-,CASNRGGTGELFF,TGTGCCTCCAACAGGGGGGGTACCGGGGAGCTGTTTTTT
TRBV6-5,TRBJ2-5,-,-,CASSYEQARVQYF,TGTGCCAGCAGTTACGAGCAGGCAAGAGTCCAGTACTTC
TRBV29-1,TRBJ2-1,many,-,CSVESFSNEQFF,TGCAGCGTTGAAAGCTTTTCCAATGAGCAGTTCTTC
TRBV18,TRBJ1-1,-,-,CASSPAGRNTEAFF,TGTGCCAGCTCACCGGCGGGACGGAACACTGAAGCTTTCTTT